A selection of T cell receptor beta chains follows, all from one sample in a study of CD8+ T cells in alopecia areata. The protocol was immunoSEQ multiplex PCR, while the TCRdb copy is restricted to in-frame clones and leaves out a portion. The data contain more than 130,000 clones, roughly four fifths of them seen just once; the ten biggest clones take up around 25%. Sample: CD8+ T cells sorted from blood, taken at week 4, from a patient treated with tofacitinib. These receptors originate from a human donor with alopecia areata. The CDR3 runs from the conserved cysteine through the conserved F or W. Fields, in order: J gene, CDR3 length, clone size, D gene, V gene, CDR3 protein, CDR3 DNA. A D gene is named only where the DNA matches it firmly. A clone size is listed for some rows: how often the clone was seen (once, few, many), or a class if it is expanded.

j_call: TRBJ2-3; cdr3_length: 16; clone_size: -; d_call: TRBD2; v_call: TRBV18; cdr3_aa: CASSPTSGGFNATQYF; cdr3_nt: TGTGCCAGCTCTCCAACTAGCGGGGGCTTTAACGCTACGCAGTATTTT
j_call: TRBJ2-7; cdr3_length: 14; clone_size: few; d_call: -; v_call: TRBV9; cdr3_aa: CASSIRQYSYEQYF; cdr3_nt: TGTGCCAGCAGCATTCGACAGTACTCCTACGAGCAGTACTTC
j_call: TRBJ2-1; cdr3_length: 11; clone_size: -; d_call: -; v_call: TRBV27; cdr3_aa: CASSSGLRWFF; cdr3_nt: TGTGCCAGCAGTTCCGGACTTAGATGGTTCTTC
j_call: TRBJ1-6; cdr3_length: 12; clone_size: few; d_call: -; v_call: TRBV27; cdr3_aa: CASSGVNSPLHF; cdr3_nt: TGTGCTTCCAGCGGCGTCAATTCACCCCTCCACTTT
j_call: TRBJ2-1; cdr3_length: 15; clone_size: -; d_call: -; v_call: TRBV5-1; cdr3_aa: CASSLRGSSYNEQFF; cdr3_nt: TGCGCCAGCAGCTTGAGGGGGAGCTCCTACAATGAGCAGTTCTTC
j_call: TRBJ2-3; cdr3_length: 14; clone_size: -; d_call: TRBD2; v_call: TRBV7-8; cdr3_aa: CASSFRGGTDTQYF; cdr3_nt: TGTGCCAGCAGCTTTCGGGGGGGCACAGATACGCAGTATTTT
j_call: TRBJ2-7; cdr3_length: 11; clone_size: -; d_call: TRBD1; v_call: TRBV29-1; cdr3_aa: CSVTGGYEQYF; cdr3_nt: TGCAGCGTCACAGGGGGCTACGAGCAGTACTTC
j_call: TRBJ2-1; cdr3_length: 15; clone_size: once; d_call: TRBD2; v_call: TRBV11-2; cdr3_aa: CASSPHLAGGNEQFF; cdr3_nt: TGTGCCAGCAGCCCCCACCTAGCGGGGGGGAATGAGCAGTTCTTC
j_call: TRBJ2-7; cdr3_length: 15; clone_size: -; d_call: -; v_call: TRBV7-2; cdr3_aa: CASSSFDGQIYEQYF; cdr3_nt: TGTGCCAGCAGCTCTTTCGACGGACAGATCTACGAGCAGTACTTC
j_call: TRBJ2-1; cdr3_length: 16; clone_size: once; d_call: -; v_call: TRBV1; cdr3_aa: CTSTSLWGRPYNEQFF; cdr3_nt: TGCACCAGCACCAGTCTATGGGGGCGACCCTACAATGAGCAGTTCTTC
j_call: TRBJ2-3; cdr3_length: 17; clone_size: -; d_call: -; v_call: TRBV7-8; cdr3_aa: CASSLIPQRPNTDTQYF; cdr3_nt: TGTGCCAGCAGCTTAATCCCCCAGCGACCTAACACAGATACGCAGTATTTT
j_call: TRBJ2-1; cdr3_length: 14; clone_size: -; d_call: -; v_call: TRBV10-3; cdr3_aa: CAISESEGHDEQFF; cdr3_nt: TGTGCCATCAGTGAGTCGGAAGGGCACGATGAGCAGTTCTTC
j_call: TRBJ2-7; cdr3_length: 14; clone_size: -; d_call: TRBD1; v_call: TRBV10-3; cdr3_aa: CAISVRDRDHEQYF; cdr3_nt: TGTGCCATCAGTGTTAGGGACAGGGACCACGAGCAGTACTTC
j_call: TRBJ2-7; cdr3_length: 16; clone_size: -; d_call: -; v_call: TRBV7-9; cdr3_aa: CASSSNSGKSSYEQYF; cdr3_nt: TGTGCCAGCAGCTCGAATTCAGGGAAGTCATCCTACGAGCAGTACTTC
j_call: TRBJ2-1; cdr3_length: 17; clone_size: -; d_call: -; v_call: TRBV7-9; cdr3_aa: CASSSLGLQNPANEQFF; cdr3_nt: TGTGCCAGCAGCTCGCTAGGGCTCCAGAACCCAGCCAATGAGCAGTTCTTC
j_call: TRBJ2-7; cdr3_length: 12; clone_size: -; d_call: -; v_call: TRBV29-1; cdr3_aa: CSGGTAPGEQYF; cdr3_nt: TGCAGCGGGGGGACTGCCCCGGGGGAGCAGTACTTC
j_call: TRBJ2-7; cdr3_length: 14; clone_size: once; d_call: TRBD1; v_call: TRBV6-5; cdr3_aa: CASSYSGQGGEQYF; cdr3_nt: TGTGCCAGCAGTTACTCTGGACAGGGCGGCGAGCAGTACTTC
j_call: TRBJ2-7; cdr3_length: 14; clone_size: -; d_call: -; v_call: TRBV5-4; cdr3_aa: CASSLAGVDSEQYF; cdr3_nt: TGTGCCAGCAGCTTGGCTGGGGTGGACTCGGAGCAGTACTTC
j_call: TRBJ1-1; cdr3_length: 13; clone_size: few; d_call: -; v_call: TRBV4-3; cdr3_aa: CASSPYTNTEAFF; cdr3_nt: TGCGCCAGCAGCCCGTACACGAACACTGAAGCTTTCTTT
j_call: TRBJ2-1; cdr3_length: 13; clone_size: -; d_call: -; v_call: TRBV23-1; cdr3_aa: CASSQSRGSGQFF; cdr3_nt: TGCGCCAGCAGTCAATCGAGGGGGTCTGGGCAGTTCTTC
j_call: TRBJ2-7; cdr3_length: 11; clone_size: -; d_call: -; v_call: TRBV15; cdr3_aa: CATSHGYEQYF; cdr3_nt: TGTGCCACCAGCCATGGCTACGAGCAGTACTTC
j_call: TRBJ1-1; cdr3_length: 14; clone_size: -; d_call: -; v_call: TRBV23-1; cdr3_aa: CASTQIRGDTEAFF; cdr3_nt: TGCGCCAGCACTCAGATCAGGGGAGACACTGAAGCTTTCTTT
j_call: TRBJ2-3; cdr3_length: 15; clone_size: few; d_call: TRBD2; v_call: TRBV9; cdr3_aa: CASSASGGVTDTQYF; cdr3_nt: TGTGCCAGCAGCGCGAGCGGGGGGGTAACAGATACGCAGTATTTT